This T cell receptor beta chain came from a study of tumour-infiltrating T cells in Burkitt lymphoma. About the research overall: Survival, overall and progression-free, tracked with productive clonality.

For this clone: A read error may account for a junction end that differs from germline.

The CDR3 runs 15 residues. CDR1 is MNHEY and CDR2 is SVGAGI in the germline V gene. Method: immunoSEQ multiplex PCR; TCRdb's copy keeps in-frame clones and lacks some. The sample holds 10,000 or so clones, approximately 65% seen once. This chain connects TRBV6-5 to TRBJ2-1, with 8 nucleotides matching TRBD2. This clonotype was obtained from a human donor with diffuse large B-cell lymphoma. Sequenced material: tumor tissue. The CDR3 here is CASSNSWTSSNEQFF. The DNA for the CDR3 is TGTGCCAGCAGTAACTCCTGGACTAGCAGCAATGAGCAGTTCTTC.